This TCR beta chain was observed in a study of cytomegalovirus exposure and HLA in healthy donors. Across the whole study: There were 65 million to 85 million unique TCRs (from HLA-typed donors) in an early data release. Study-level findings and limits: Accounts indicate the classifier identified cytomegalovirus status with strong specificity and sensitivity. TCR beta chain V- and J-gene trimming was linked, in a later analysis, to a missense variant in DCLRE1C.

As concerns this clone: Its antigen remains unknown.

Likely unrecorded immune exposures existed in these nominally healthy donors. This PCR relied on a set of 60 Vbeta primers and 13 Jbeta primers. The method was immunoSEQ multiplex PCR; TCRdb's version includes in-frame clones alone and lacks a portion of them. Among some 160,000 clones listed, 70% to 85% were seen once. This CDR3 comprises 15 residues. Germline-derived CDR1 and CDR2 are LGHNA and YSLEER. V lost 0 bases and J lost 5, with 13 bases in between. The V gene is TRBV4-3, the J gene TRBJ1-2; D not certain. The specimen was PBMCs. The TCR originated in a woman in her 30s in good health and CMV-seronegative. The CDR3 nucleotides are TGCGCCAGCAGCCAAGACGGCAGGCATTTTTATGGCTACACCTTC. This codes for CASSQDGRHFYGYTF.